This T cell receptor (beta chain) comes out of a study of blood T cell repertoires in COVID-19. In the study overall: COVID-19 samples, acute and convalescent, were from the United States, Italy and Spain. PBMCs, B-cell-depleted T cells, or T cells were the source of the cDNA or gDNA that made up the material.

Profiled with immunoSEQ multiplex PCR; TCRdb holds only in-frame clones, not every one. Counted here are 100,000 to 150,000 clones, around 81% occurring once; the ten biggest clones make up 2% to 2.5%. The sequencing input was peripheral blood. The clonotype comes from a man aged 65 to 85 with acute or convalescent COVID-19.

CDR3 in DNA: TGTGCCAGCAGCGGAGGTGGGGGGGCAGATTACAATGAGCAGTTCTTC. It is translated as CASSGGGGADYNEQFF. The chain combines TRBV9 with TRBJ2-1; TRBD2 might be the D (7 bases). This CDR3 comprises 16 residues. Trimming cost V 3 bases and J 4 bases, with 17 bases left between them. CDR1 and CDR2 from the germline V gene are SGDLS and YYNGEE.